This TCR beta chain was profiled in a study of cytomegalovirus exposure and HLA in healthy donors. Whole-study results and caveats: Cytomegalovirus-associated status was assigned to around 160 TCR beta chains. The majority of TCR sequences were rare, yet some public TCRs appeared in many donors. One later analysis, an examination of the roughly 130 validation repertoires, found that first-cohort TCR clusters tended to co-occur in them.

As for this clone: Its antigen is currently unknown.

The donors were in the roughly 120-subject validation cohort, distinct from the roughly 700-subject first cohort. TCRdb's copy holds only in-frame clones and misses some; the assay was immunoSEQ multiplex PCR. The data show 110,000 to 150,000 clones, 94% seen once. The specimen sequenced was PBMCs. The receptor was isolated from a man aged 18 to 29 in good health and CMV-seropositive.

The CDR3 coding sequence is TGTGCCACCCTAGGGGTGGCGGACACTGAAGCTTTCTTT. As protein: CATLGVADTEAFF. The gene calls are TRBV10-3 and TRBJ1-1, with a possible D match to TRBD1 (5 bases). Trimming stripped 10 bases from V and 3 bases from J, with 15 bases between. The CDR3 has 13 amino acids. The germline gives CDR1 ENHRY, CDR2 SYGVKD.